This T cell receptor (beta chain) was found in a study of cytomegalovirus exposure and HLA in healthy donors. Whole-study results and caveats: The study put 150 to 200 TCR beta chains on its list as cytomegalovirus-associated. There were some public TCRs occurring in many donors, but most TCR sequences were rare. With high specificity and sensitivity, the classifier reportedly diagnosed cytomegalovirus status.

Profiling relied on immunoSEQ multiplex PCR, and the TCRdb table lists in-frame clones only, not all of them. The sample has about 130,000 clones; about 91% are singletons. Germline values: CDR1 SGHNT, CDR2 YYREEE (reference sequence). The CDR3 extends over 15 amino acids. Trimming cost V 4 bases and J 6 bases; bases outside gene matches: 2. Regarding this clone: Its target is unknown.

This receptor was taken from a woman younger than 35 in good health and CMV-seronegative. V usage is TRBV5-4 and J usage is TRBJ2-2; 14 bases are shared with TRBD2. Sequencing was done on a sample of PBMCs. The CDR3 nucleotides read TGTGCCAGCAGCCTGGGACTAGCGGGAGCCGGGGAGCTGTTTTTT. It yields the protein CASSLGLAGAGELFF.